These 19 T cell receptor beta chains were sequenced from one sample in a study of Graves' ophthalmopathy and Graves' hyperthyroidism. The study amplified TCR beta CDR3 regions using RNA transcripts. The workflow started with a first-round RT-PCR run with HTBI primers and then moved on to a second-round multiplex PCR. TCRdb fed the multiplex PCR reads into MiXCR, producing one record per CDR3 protein. The repertoire holds about 380,000 distinct CDR3 sequences, with just over 15% as singletons. Sequencing input: peripheral blood. Source of these receptors: a woman in her late teens or twenties with stable Graves' hyperthyroidism.

This clonotype has ten or more counts. The CDR3 does not end in the conserved phenylalanine or tryptophan, so this is likely a read error. The J gene is TRBJ1-2, the V gene TRBV24-1; no clear D. Per the germline V gene, CDR1 is KGHDR and CDR2 is SFDVKD. The CDR3 has 12 residues. Trimming took off 6 bases at V and 4 bases at J, with 8 bases between the two ends. CDR3 region: CATSTRRYGYTL. CDR3 coding DNA: TGTGCCACCAGTACACGGCGCTATGGCTACACCCTC.

The chain recombines TRBV3-1 with TRBJ2-5; 7 positions agree with TRBD2. Germline V lookup: CDR1 LGHDT, CDR2 YNNKEL (reference sequence). The CDR3 is 15 residues long. The trim removed 4 bases at V and 3 bases at J, leaving 8 bases unmatched. The CDR3 here is CASSLAGDTKETQYF. The DNA for the CDR3 is TGTGCCAGCAGCCTAGCGGGTGATACTAAAGAGACCCAGTACTTC.

In this sample, this clonotype turned up many times. The rearrangement links TRBV24-1 to TRBJ2-7; D is uncertain. V was trimmed by 4 bases and J by 6 bases, leaving 15 bases between them. The CDR3 spans 14 residues. The germline gives CDR1 KGHDR, CDR2 SFDVKD. CDR3 DNA: TGTGCCACCAGTGACGGTGGCAGCTCAGGCGAGCAGTACTTC. This gives the protein CATSDGGSSGEQYF.

The chain links TRBV4-1 to TRBJ1-1; no definite D call. This CDR3 is built from 15 residues. Germline V gene lookup returns CDR1 MGHRA and CDR2 YSYEKL. Trimming removed 0 bases at V and 1 base at J, with 9 bases between. The CDR3 region is CASSQEYRRNTEAFF. The CDR3 nucleotides read TGCGCCAGCAGCCAAGAGTACCGCCGGAACACTGAAGCTTTCTTT.

The table lists this clonotype with many counts. This sequence joins TRBV15 and TRBJ2-5, with TRBD2 identical over 10 bases. The germline V gene has CDR1 LNHNV and CDR2 YYDKDF (reference sequence). The V gene end was trimmed by 5 bases and the J gene end by 0 bases; junction bases not matched to a gene: 6. The CDR3 runs 16 residues. The CDR3 bases are TGTGCCACCAGCGACCAAGCGGGGGGGTACCAAGAGACCCAGTACTTC. It specifies CATSDQAGGYQETQYF.

This clonotype occurred many times. This rearrangement joins TRBV7-3 to TRBJ2-7; possibly TRBD1 for D (6 bases). This CDR3 contains 13 residues. V was trimmed by 5 bases and J by 5 bases, leaving 13 bases between them. In germline, CDR1 is SGHTA, CDR2 FQGTGA. CDR3 protein: CASSPHRDHEQYF. The CDR3, as DNA: TGTGCCAGCAGCCCTCACAGGGACCACGAGCAGTACTTC.

This clonotype appeared many times. V is TRBV11-2 and J is TRBJ1-3, with 9 bases that match TRBD1. Trimming at V came to 5 bases and at J to 4 bases, leaving 6 bases not matched to a gene. The CDR3 consists of 15 residues. Per germline, CDR1 SGHAT and CDR2 FQNNGV. CDR3 loop: CASSQQGARGNTIYF. The CDR3 bases are TGTGCCAGCAGCCAACAGGGGGCGCGGGGAAACACCATATATTTT.

In this sample, this clonotype turned up many times. CDR3 in DNA: TGCAGCTTTGTCAAAAGGCTACTTGTCGGAGAGACCCAGTACTTC. This translates into CSFVKRLLVGETQYF. The chain uses TRBV29-1 and TRBJ2-5; D unclear. V shed 8 bases and J shed 4 bases, with 23 bases lying between them. The CDR3 runs 15 residues. Germline lookup yields CDR1 SQVTM and CDR2 ANQGSEA.

This clonotype was seen ten or more times. One junction end does not reproduce the germline sequence, and a read error may be involved. V is TRBV3-1 and J is TRBJ2-5; D remains ambiguous. The length of the CDR3 is 11 residues. Germline V gene lookup returns CDR1 LGHDT and CDR2 YNNKEL (reference sequence). CDR3 region: CASSPFRMDHF. The CDR3, as DNA: TGTGCCAGCAGCCCTTTTCGGATGGACCACTTC.

This clonotype came up many times. The gene calls are TRBV4-1 and TRBJ2-7, with 7 nucleotides matching TRBD1. The CDR3 loop spans 13 amino acids. The germline V gene encodes CDR1 MGHRA and CDR2 YSYEKL. Unmatched junction bases numbered 2, after V lost 4 bases and J lost 2 bases. The CDR3 here is CASSRDSTYEQYF. For the CDR3, the DNA is TGCGCCAGCAGCCGGGACAGCACCTACGAGCAGTACTTC.

This clonotype was seen many times. The chain uses TRBV9 and TRBJ2-5, with TRBD2 identical over 11 bases. This CDR3 region has 16 residues. Germline V gives CDR1 SGDLS, CDR2 YYNGEE. Trimming at V came to 4 bases and at J to 0 bases, leaving 5 bases not matched to a gene. CDR3 protein: CASSPRLAGYQETQYF. The CDR3 DNA reads as TGTGCCAGCAGCCCTCGACTAGCGGGGTACCAAGAGACCCAGTACTTC.

The chain is built from TRBV28 and TRBJ1-2; TRBD1 matches 7 bases. V shed 0 bases and J 2 bases; nucleotides not matched to a gene: 6. Germline assignment: CDR1 MDHEN and CDR2 SYDVKM. This CDR3 region has 16 residues. The CDR3 nucleotides are TGTGCCAGCAGTTTATGGACAGGGACGGCGAACTATGGCTACACCTTC. Translated, it gives CASSLWTGTANYGYTF.

This clonotype was recorded at least ten times. This chain uses TRBV19 with TRBJ1-5; 7 bases agree with TRBD1. V lost 6 bases to trimming and J lost 5 bases; unmatched junction nucleotides: 4. Germline CDR1 is LNHDA and CDR2 is SQIVND (reference sequence). The CDR3 length is 13 residues. The CDR3 DNA follows: TGTGCCAGTAGCCCAGGACAGGATCAGCCCCAGCATTTT. It is translated as CASSPGQDQPQHF. Using reference TRBV19 and TRBJ1-5 for the parts outside the CDR3, the full variable domain is DGGITQSPKYLFRKEGQNVTLSCEQNLNHDAMYWYRQDPGQGLRLIYYSQIVNDFQKGDIAEGYSVSREKKESFPLTVTSAQKNPTAFYLCASSPGQDQPQHFGDGTRLSIL.

This clonotype was counted at least ten times. The chain uses TRBV4-1 and TRBJ2-7; unclear D gene. Germline-derived CDR1 and CDR2 are MGHRA and YSYEKL. Trimming removed 0 bases at V and 6 bases at J, with 9 bases between. The CDR3 sequence is 13 residues long. The CDR3: CASSQDLGFEQYF. Here the CDR3 DNA reads TGCGCCAGCAGCCAAGATCTCGGGTTCGAGCAGTACTTC.

This clonotype was seen ten or more times. The chain combines TRBV7-9 with TRBJ2-7; D not resolved. V was trimmed by 2 bases and J by 5 bases, leaving 10 bases between them. Germline V gives CDR1 SEHNR, CDR2 FQNEAQ (reference sequence). The CDR3 has 13 amino acids. CDR3 sequence: CASSLRGPDEQYF. CDR3 nucleotides: TGTGCCAGCAGCTTAAGAGGCCCCGACGAGCAGTACTTC.

This clonotype has only a few counts. This sequence joins TRBV7-8 and TRBJ2-5; 14 bases fit TRBD2. The V segment lost 5 bases and the J segment 5 bases; nucleotides outside the gene matches: 7. The CDR3 covers 16 residues. Germline loops: CDR1 SGHVS, CDR2 FQNEAQ. The CDR3 loop reads CASSPRLAGGGETQYF. CDR3 DNA sequence: TGTGCCAGCAGCCCACGACTAGCGGGGGGGGGGGAGACCCAGTACTTC.

As to this clonotype: A much larger clonotype is one base distant, so this may be a read error. The gene calls are TRBV24-1 and TRBJ1-5; D gene uncertain. The CDR3 contains 14 residues. Germline V gene sequence: CDR1 KGHDR, CDR2 SFDVKD. CDR3 coding DNA: TGTGCCACCTTTTTGGCTACGAGCAATCATCCCCAGCATTTT. Its translation is CATFLATSNHPQHF.

In its sample, this clonotype was seen many times. This chain links TRBV7-2 with TRBJ1-2, with D possibly matching TRBD1 (6 bases). The CDR3 extends over 15 amino acids. Trimming pared 1 base from V and 1 base from J, leaving 10 bases between. From germline, CDR1 is SGHTA and CDR2 FQGNSA. Here the CDR3 DNA reads TGTGCCAGCAGCTTAGGTCCAGGGGTTAACTATGGCTACACCTTC. It codes for CASSLGPGVNYGYTF.

This clonotype was observed at least ten times. This chain uses TRBV12-5 with TRBJ2-5, with TRBD2 matching 7 bases. The CDR3 runs to 13 residues. Per the germline V gene, CDR1 is LGHNT and CDR2 is FRNRAP. V lost 3 bases, J lost 5 bases, and 3 bases stayed unmatched. The CDR3 sequence: CASGFGLGETQYF. The CDR3 DNA follows: TGTGCTAGTGGTTTTGGACTAGGGGAGACCCAGTACTTC.